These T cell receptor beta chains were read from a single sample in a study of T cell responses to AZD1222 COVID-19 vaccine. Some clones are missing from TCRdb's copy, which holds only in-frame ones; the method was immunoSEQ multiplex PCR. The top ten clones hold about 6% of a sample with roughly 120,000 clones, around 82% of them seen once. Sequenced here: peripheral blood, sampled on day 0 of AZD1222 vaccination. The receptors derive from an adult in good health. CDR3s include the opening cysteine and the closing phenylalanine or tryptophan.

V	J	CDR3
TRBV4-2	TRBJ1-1	CASSQEGTVGARTEAFF
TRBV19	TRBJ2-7	CASSISRDHEQYF
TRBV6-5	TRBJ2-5	CASSRDADPQETQYF
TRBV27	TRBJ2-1	CASSHQSRGIREQFF
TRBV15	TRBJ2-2	CATSRGGTGELFF
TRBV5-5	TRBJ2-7	CASSLGGSHEQYF
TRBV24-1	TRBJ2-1	CATSDILAGNYNEQFF
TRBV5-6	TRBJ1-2	CASSFRLQGWYGYTF
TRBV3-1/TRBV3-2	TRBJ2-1	CASSLGLSSYNEQFF
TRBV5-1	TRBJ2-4	CASSLVGGSNIQYF
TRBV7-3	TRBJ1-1	CASSRGGAGQPFF
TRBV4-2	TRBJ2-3	CASSQGGSTQYF
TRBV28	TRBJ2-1	CASTEGQSYNEQFF
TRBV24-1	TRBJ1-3	CATSDRGSRNTIYF
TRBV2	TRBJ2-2	CASSRDTHTGELFF
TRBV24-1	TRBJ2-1	CATSDSTTGVRSYNEQFF
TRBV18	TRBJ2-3	CASSPPGTSVDTQYF
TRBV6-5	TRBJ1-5	CASSLRPDSNQPQHF
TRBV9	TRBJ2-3	CASSVDPAGDTDTQYF
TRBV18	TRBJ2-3	CASSPRPGLTDTQYF
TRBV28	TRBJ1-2	CASSLTGSYGYTF
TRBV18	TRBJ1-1	CASSPSLQGALGTEAFF
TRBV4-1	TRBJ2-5	CASSQPGTAQETQYF
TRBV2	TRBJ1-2	CASRRDRQLNYGYTF